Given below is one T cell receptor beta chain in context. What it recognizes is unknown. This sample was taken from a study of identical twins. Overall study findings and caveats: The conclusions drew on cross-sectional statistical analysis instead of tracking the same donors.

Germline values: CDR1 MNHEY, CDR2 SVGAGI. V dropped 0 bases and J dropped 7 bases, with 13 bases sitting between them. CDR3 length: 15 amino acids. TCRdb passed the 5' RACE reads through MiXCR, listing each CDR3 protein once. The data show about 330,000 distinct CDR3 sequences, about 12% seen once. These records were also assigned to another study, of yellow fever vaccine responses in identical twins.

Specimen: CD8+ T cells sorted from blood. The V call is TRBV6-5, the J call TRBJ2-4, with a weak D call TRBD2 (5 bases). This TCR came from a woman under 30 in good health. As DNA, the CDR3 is TGTGCCAGCAGTTACTCGTCGGGGATCTGGAACATTCAGTACTTC. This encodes CASSYSSGIWNIQYF.